This TCR beta chain originates from a study of T-cell memory formation after mild COVID-19. Study information: TCR clusters were mostly confined to one donor each. Findings of the study overall: Pre-infection memory already had some responding clones, implying cross-reactive memory joined. Most CD4+ clones that shrank were in CM and EM, while CD8+ ones turned up in EMRA.

TCRdb passed the 5' RACE reads through MiXCR, listing each CDR3 protein once. The table shows 200,000 to 300,000 distinct CDR3 sequences, with around 15% occurring only once. CDR3 length: 15 amino acids. The V and J ends lost 6 bases and 6 bases respectively, with 17 bases between them. Per germline, CDR1 MNHEY and CDR2 SVGEGT. Concerning this clonotype itself: Its antigen is unknown.

The sample taken for sequencing was PBMCs or a T cell subset sorted from them (not recorded which). The clonotype comes from a man aged 18-30 years who had mild COVID-19 (a few samples of this study predate the infection). Cell type and time point are not known. The rearrangement joins TRBV6-2 or TRBV6-3 to TRBJ1-4; D call uncertain. The CDR3 loop reads CASRSDTWLDEKLFF. Written as DNA, the CDR3 is TGTGCCAGCAGATCCGACACCTGGTTGGATGAAAAACTGTTTTTT.